This entry lists 27 T cell receptor beta chains sequenced from one sample in a study of T cells after yellow fever vaccination. In TCRdb, the 5' RACE reads were re-called with MiXCR into one record per CDR3 protein. This sample yields some 54,000 distinct CDR3 sequences, of which approximately 7% are seen a single time; more than 20% belongs to the top ten. The sequenced sample was CD8+ T cells not binding an NS4B(214-222) dextramer, sorted from PBMCs, obtained roughly 46 days after the first yellow fever vaccination. Receptors originate from a man younger than 35 who received the YFV17D yellow fever vaccine.

The chain combines TRBV29-1 with TRBJ1-1; D is unclear. This CDR3 is built from 11 residues. The V and J ends lost 2 bases and 3 bases respectively, with 4 bases between them. Germline CDR1 reads SQVTM; CDR2 reads ANQGSEA. DNA for the CDR3: TGCAGCGTTGAATCGGACACTGAAGCTTTCTTT. The encoded protein is CSVESDTEAFF.

CDR3 residues: CASSLTETQYF. The CDR3 DNA follows: TGTGCCAGCAGCTTAACGGAGACCCAGTACTTC. The rearrangement joins TRBV13 to TRBJ2-5, with D unresolved. This CDR3 is built from 11 residues. Germline CDR1 reads PRHDT; CDR2 reads FYEKMQ (reference sequence). The V end lost 2 bases, the J end lost 5 bases, and 3 bases lay between the germline ends.

This clonotype was counted many times. For the CDR3, the DNA is TGTGCCAGCAGTTTAGGACAGTCCTACGAGCAGTACTTC. This encodes CASSLGQSYEQYF. V gene TRBV12-3 or TRBV12-4 combines with J gene TRBJ2-7, with D maybe TRBD1 (5 bases). Trimming shortened V by 1 base and J by 1 base, and 5 bases separated the two germline ends. The CDR3 totals 13 residues.

This clonotype was detected only a few times. The genes are TRBV5-1 and TRBJ2-7, with a possible D match to TRBD2 (5 bases). This CDR3 comprises 14 residues. Trimming shortened V by 0 bases and J by 2 bases, and 9 bases separated the two germline ends. Per the germline V gene, CDR1 is SGHRS and CDR2 is YFSETQ. In DNA form, the CDR3 reads TGCGCCAGCAGCTTGGGGGAGAGACCCTACGAGCAGTACTTC. Amino acids: CASSLGERPYEQYF.

This clonotype showed up just a few times. V and J are TRBV7-9 and TRBJ1-3, with D unresolved. Trimming shortened V by 1 base and J by 2 bases, and 6 bases separated the two germline ends. Germline loops: CDR1 SEHNR, CDR2 FQNEAQ (reference sequence). The CDR3 extends over 14 amino acids. The CDR3 DNA reads as TGTGCCAGCAGCTTAGTGGGAGCTGGAAACACCATATATTTT. Translating it yields CASSLVGAGNTIYF.

This clonotype has a count of ten or more. This chain uses TRBV5-5 with TRBJ1-1; a possible D gene is TRBD1 (6 bases). V was cut by 3 bases and J by 4 bases, with 13 bases left in between. The germline gives CDR1 SGHKS, CDR2 YYEKEE (reference sequence). The CDR3 contains 14 residues. The CDR3 protein is CASSYSTGSTEAFF. The CDR3 nucleotides read TGTGCCAGCAGCTACTCAACAGGGAGCACTGAAGCTTTCTTT.

Only a few counts were recorded for this clonotype. The V gene is TRBV19, the J gene TRBJ1-1, with D possibly being TRBD1 (5 bases). Germline CDR1 and CDR2: LNHDA and SQIVND (reference sequence). V was cut by 7 bases and J by 1 base, with 19 bases left in between. The CDR3 consists of 16 residues. The CDR3 bases are TGTGCCAGTACCCACCTCAAGGGGAGGGGGAACACTGAAGCTTTCTTT. Residues: CASTHLKGRGNTEAFF. Complete variable domain (other parts from reference TRBV19 and TRBJ1-1): DGGITQSPKYLFRKEGQNVTLSCEQNLNHDAMYWYRQDPGQGLRLIYYSQIVNDFQKGDIAEGYSVSREKKESFPLTVTSAQKNPTAFYLCASTHLKGRGNTEAFFGQGTRLTVV.

In its sample, this clonotype was seen many times. The chain joins TRBV7-2 to TRBJ2-7; the D call may be TRBD1 or TRBD2 (5 bases each). Trimming stripped 1 base from V and 5 bases from J, with 12 bases between. The CDR3 extends over 14 amino acids. Germline lookup yields CDR1 SGHTA and CDR2 FQGNSA. CDR3 protein: CASSLVWDENEQYF. The CDR3 nucleotides read TGTGCCAGCAGCTTAGTTTGGGACGAGAACGAGCAGTACTTC.

A few counts support this clonotype. This chain links TRBV5-1 with TRBJ1-1; TRBD1 matches at 7 bases. The length of the CDR3 is 14 residues. CDR1 is SGHRS and CDR2 is YFSETQ in the germline V gene. Trimming took 3 bases from V and 6 from J; bases not matched to a gene: 8. The CDR3, as DNA: TGCGCCAGCAGCTCGACAGGGTTCTTGGCTGAAGCTTTCTTT. Translating it yields CASSSTGFLAEAFF.

This clonotype has ten or more counts. V and J are TRBV4-1 and TRBJ2-7; 11 bases map to TRBD1. Germline V gene data show CDR1 as MGHRA and CDR2 as YSYEKL. The CDR3 has 15 amino acids. Losses at the gene ends were 1 base for V and 6 bases for J; bases not matched to a gene: 5. The CDR3 DNA reads as TGCGCCAGCAGCCAAGCCCCGGGGACAGGGGGCGAGCAGTACGTC. This codes for CASSQAPGTGGEQYV.

This clonotype was detected only a few times. The chain carries TRBV6-1 and TRBJ2-1, with 11 positions matching TRBD2. Trimming took 7 bases from V and 1 from J; bases not matched to a gene: 9. The CDR3 runs 17 residues. Per germline, CDR1 MNHNS and CDR2 SASEGT. This CDR3 reads CASTLTSGVYSYNEQFF. The CDR3 DNA follows: TGTGCCAGCACCCTGACTAGCGGGGTGTATTCCTACAATGAGCAGTTCTTC.

V is TRBV7-9 and J is TRBJ2-1; D unclear. This CDR3 comprises 13 residues. The germline CDR1 and CDR2 sequences are SEHNR and FQNEAQ (reference sequence). Trimming took off 5 bases at V and 5 bases at J, with 10 bases between the two ends. The CDR3 loop is CASSPTTDNEQFF. Written as DNA, the CDR3 is TGTGCCAGCAGCCCGACGACCGACAATGAGCAGTTCTTC.

This clonotype was recorded at least ten times. The chain has TRBV20-1 and TRBJ2-2, with unresolved D. The CDR3 runs to 12 residues. V was shortened by 0 bases and J by 4 bases, with 3 bases between the two germline ends. Germline V lookup: CDR1 DFQATT, CDR2 SNEGSKA (reference sequence). The CDR3: CSAREPTGELFF. The CDR3 DNA follows: TGCAGTGCTAGAGAACCCACCGGGGAGCTGTTTTTT.

The gene calls are TRBV9 and TRBJ2-1; tentatively, D is TRBD2 (5 bases). Trimming cost V 4 bases and J 7 bases, with 18 bases left between them. Germline V lookup: CDR1 SGDLS, CDR2 YYNGEE. This CDR3 comprises 15 residues. This CDR3 reads CASSLGRRASNEQFF. In DNA form, the CDR3 reads TGTGCCAGCAGCCTCGGCCGGCGGGCGTCGAATGAGCAGTTCTTC.

This clonotype was detected many times. This rearrangement joins TRBV4-1 to TRBJ2-7; no reliable D call. The germline V and J ends were trimmed by 2 bases and 2 bases, with 7 bases remaining between them. This CDR3 has 13 residues. Germline CDR1 and CDR2: MGHRA and YSYEKL. The CDR3 is CASSQSAPYEQYF. For the CDR3, the DNA is TGCGCCAGCAGCCAATCCGCGCCCTACGAGCAGTACTTC.

This clonotype showed up many times. The chain uses TRBV10-2 and TRBJ2-1; 7 nucleotides line up with TRBD2. The CDR3 is 12 amino acids. V lost 8 bases, J lost 7 bases, and 5 bases stayed unmatched. Germline V lookup: CDR1 WSHSY, CDR2 SAAADI. The CDR3 DNA reads as TGCGCCAGCGAGGGAGGGGAGAATGAGCAGTTCTTC. Translated, it gives CASEGGENEQFF.

This clonotype was recorded many times. The rearrangement joins TRBV29-1 to TRBJ2-1; D is undetermined. Germline V gene lookup returns CDR1 SQVTM and CDR2 ANQGSEA. This CDR3 region has 15 residues. Between the trimmed V and J ends, which lost 3 bases and 6 bases, there was a span of 18 bases. The CDR3 nucleotides read TGCAGCGTTGAGGGAATAGGGCCGCTCCCCAATGAGCAGTTCTTC. Translation: CSVEGIGPLPNEQFF.

The chain is built from TRBV11-2 and TRBJ2-7; D may be TRBD1 or TRBD2 (6 bases each). Germline V gene lookup returns CDR1 SGHAT and CDR2 FQNNGV. This CDR3 comprises 14 residues. V lost 2 bases and J lost 2, with 10 bases in between. In nucleotides, the CDR3 is TGTGCCAGCAGCTTAAGGGGGGCAGCCTACGAGCAGTACTTC. It is translated as CASSLRGAAYEQYF.

This clonotype was picked up many times. The chain couples TRBV6-5 to TRBJ1-1; D perhaps matches TRBD1 (5 bases). Looked up from germline, CDR1 is MNHEY and CDR2 is SVGAGI. V lost 6 bases and J 4 bases, leaving 18 bases between the germline ends. The CDR3 consists of 15 residues. In DNA form, the CDR3 reads TGTGCCAGCAGCCCCAATATCCCCACAGGCACTGAAGCTTTCTTT. As protein: CASSPNIPTGTEAFF.

The sample holds many counts of this clonotype. This chain connects TRBV4-2 to TRBJ2-1; D not resolved. From germline, CDR1 is LGHNA and CDR2 YNFKEQ. Trimming left V 5 bases short and J 0 bases short, with 5 bases between. The CDR3 spans 13 residues. The CDR3 loop reads CASSNSSYNEQFF. The CDR3 DNA reads TGTGCCAGCAGCAATAGCTCCTACAATGAGCAGTTCTTC.

This clonotype has only a few counts. This chain links TRBV27 with TRBJ2-5; no clear D. Trimming took 4 bases from V and 6 from J, leaving 18 bases between them. This CDR3 contains 15 residues. Germline V lookup: CDR1 MNHEY, CDR2 SMNVEV (reference sequence). CDR3 coding DNA: TGTGCCAGCAGTTCTCCATCTGAGGACCCAAAGACCCAGTACTTC. Encoded protein: CASSSPSEDPKTQYF.

This clonotype was detected ten times or more. This CDR3 reads CSDGLADTQYF. In DNA, the CDR3 is TGCAGCGACGGACTCGCAGATACGCAGTATTTT. This sequence joins TRBV29-1 and TRBJ2-3; D might be TRBD2 (5 bases). The germline V gene encodes CDR1 SQVTM and CDR2 ANQGSEA. This CDR3 is 11 amino acids long. V gave up 7 bases and J gave up 4 bases, with 9 bases separating them.

The chain combines TRBV4-3 with TRBJ1-2; TRBD1 matches at 10 bases. The CDR3 spans 17 residues. V gave up 1 base and J gave up 2 bases; unmatched junction bases: 7. Germline V gene sequence: CDR1 LGHNA, CDR2 YSLEER. The CDR3 here is CASSQGPGTGANYGYTF. The CDR3, as DNA: TGCGCCAGCAGCCAAGGGCCGGGGACAGGGGCAAACTATGGCTACACCTTC.

In this sample, this clonotype turned up many times. The rearrangement uses TRBV4-3 and TRBJ2-1, with 7 nucleotides matching TRBD1. The CDR3 consists of 15 residues. V lost 4 bases and J lost 3; bases outside the gene matches: 6. Germline V gene data show CDR1 as LGHNA and CDR2 as YSLEER. CDR3 nucleotide sequence: TGCGCCAGCAGCCCCGGGACAGCCAACTACAATGAGCAGTTCTTC. Protein sequence: CASSPGTANYNEQFF.

This clonotype was seen at least ten times. The gene calls are TRBV12-5 and TRBJ2-1; possibly TRBD1 for D (6 bases). Germline assignment: CDR1 LGHNT and CDR2 FRNRAP. V lost 4 bases, J lost 2 bases, and 12 bases lay in between. The CDR3 length is 15 residues. CDR3 nucleotide sequence: TGTGCTAGTGGTTCCCCGGACAGCACCTACAATGAGCAGTTCTTC. Amino acids: CASGSPDSTYNEQFF.

In its sample, this clonotype was seen many times. J is TRBJ2-1 and V is TRBV9; tentative D call: TRBD1 (6 bases). CDR1 is SGDLS, CDR2 YYNGEE, per germline. The CDR3 totals 17 residues. Trimming took 0 bases from V and 8 from J, leaving 21 bases between them. CDR3 bases: TGTGCCAGCAGCGTAGGGTTCCAGGGGATTGTCAAGGATGAGCAGTTCTTC. Amino acids: CASSVGFQGIVKDEQFF.

The table lists this clonotype with many counts. The chain combines TRBV12-3 or TRBV12-4 with TRBJ2-1; TRBD2 might be the D (5 bases). Trimming left V 5 bases short and J 8 bases short, with 13 bases between. The CDR3 contains 13 residues. The CDR3 reads CASSIGPGDEQFF. In DNA form, the CDR3 reads TGTGCCAGCAGTATCGGGCCCGGGGATGAGCAGTTCTTC.